A selection of T cell receptor beta chains follows, all from one sample in a study of T-cell memory formation after mild COVID-19. MiXCR was run by TCRdb on the 5' RACE reads, yielding one entry per CDR3 protein. This table has approximately 480,000 distinct CDR3 sequences, 15% to 20% appearing once. Source material: PBMCs or a T cell subset sorted from them (not recorded which). The source of these receptors is an adult woman who had mild COVID-19 (a few samples of this study predate the infection). Cell type and time point are not known. CDR3s include the opening cysteine and the closing phenylalanine or tryptophan. D genes are given only for firm matches. Size is omitted from some rows. Given values are once, few, many or a class for expanded clones.

j_gene,d_gene,v_gene,abundance,CDR3aa,CDR3nt
TRBJ2-3,TRBD2,TRBV12-5,-,CASGSGLASTDTQYF,TGTGCTAGTGGTTCGGGACTAGCTAGCACAGATACGCAGTATTTT
TRBJ2-2,TRBD1,TRBV6-5,-,CASSSRTGGHTGELFF,TGTGCCAGCAGTTCCCGGACAGGGGGTCACACCGGGGAGCTGTTTTTT
TRBJ2-4,-,TRBV9,-,CARETYLDVAKNIQYF,TGTGCCAGGGAGACTTACCTGGACGTAGCCAAAAACATTCAGTACTTC
TRBJ2-7,TRBD1,TRBV9,many,CASSLGQTLSYEQYF,TGTGCCAGCAGCTTGGGACAGACCCTTTCCTACGAGCAGTACTTC
TRBJ1-4,-,TRBV10-3,few,CAISDQGPNEKLFF,TGTGCCATCAGTGACCAGGGTCCTAATGAAAAACTGTTTTTT
TRBJ2-7,-,TRBV5-1,-,CASSLLPAPDYEQYF,TGCGCCAGCAGCTTGTTACCGGCTCCCGATTACGAGCAGTACTTC
TRBJ1-4,-,TRBV18,-,CASSHPPGAGGEKLFF,TGTGCCAGCTCACACCCTCCAGGGGCGGGTGGTGAAAAACTGTTTTTT
TRBJ2-1,-,TRBV9,-,CASSVEQSSYNEQFF,TGTGCCAGCAGCGTAGAACAGAGCTCCTACAATGAGCAGTTCTTC
TRBJ2-3,-,TRBV20-1,-,CSASPIPGEGTDTQYF,TGCAGTGCTAGTCCTATACCAGGGGAGGGAACAGATACGCAGTATTTT
TRBJ2-5,TRBD2,TRBV20-1,few,CSASFGGRETQYF,TGCAGTGCTAGCTTCGGGGGGAGGGAGACCCAGTACTTC
TRBJ2-1,TRBD2,TRBV24-1,few,CATSVIGLAGNEQFF,TGTGCCACCAGTGTAATAGGACTAGCAGGCAATGAGCAGTTCTTC
TRBJ2-3,-,TRBV28,-,CASSPGGVTDTQYF,TGTGCCAGCAGCCCGGGCGGGGTTACAGATACGCAGTATTTT